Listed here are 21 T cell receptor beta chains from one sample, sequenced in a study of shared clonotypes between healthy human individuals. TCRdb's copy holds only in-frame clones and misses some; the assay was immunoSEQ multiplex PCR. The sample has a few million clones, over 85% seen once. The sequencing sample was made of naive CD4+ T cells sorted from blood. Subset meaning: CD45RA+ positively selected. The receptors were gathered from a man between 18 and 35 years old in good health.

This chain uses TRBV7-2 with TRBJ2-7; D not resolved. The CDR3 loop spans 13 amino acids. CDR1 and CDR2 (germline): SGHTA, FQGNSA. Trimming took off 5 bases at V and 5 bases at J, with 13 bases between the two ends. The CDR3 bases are TGTGCCAGCAGCCCGAGGCCGGTCCACGAGCAGTACTTC. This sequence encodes CASSPRPVHEQYF.

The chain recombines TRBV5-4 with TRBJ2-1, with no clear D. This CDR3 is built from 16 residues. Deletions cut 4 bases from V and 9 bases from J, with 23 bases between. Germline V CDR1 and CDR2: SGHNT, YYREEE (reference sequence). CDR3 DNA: TGTGCCAGCAGCCAAGATCTAGGACCTCTCGGTGGTGAGCAGTTCTTC. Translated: CASSQDLGPLGGEQFF.

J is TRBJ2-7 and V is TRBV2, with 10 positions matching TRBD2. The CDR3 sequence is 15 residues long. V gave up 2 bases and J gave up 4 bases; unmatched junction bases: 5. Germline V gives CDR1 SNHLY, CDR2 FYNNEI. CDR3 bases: TGTGCCAGCAGTGAAACTAGCGGGAAGTTTTACGAGCAGTACTTC. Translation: CASSETSGKFYEQYF.

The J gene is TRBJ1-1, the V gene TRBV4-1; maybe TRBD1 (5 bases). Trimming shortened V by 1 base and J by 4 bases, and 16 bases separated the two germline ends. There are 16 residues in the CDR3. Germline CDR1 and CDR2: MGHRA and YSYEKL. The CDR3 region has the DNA TGCGCCAGCAGCCAAGTGAGGGGCCCGAGAAGCACTGAAGCTTTCTTT. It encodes CASSQVRGPRSTEAFF.

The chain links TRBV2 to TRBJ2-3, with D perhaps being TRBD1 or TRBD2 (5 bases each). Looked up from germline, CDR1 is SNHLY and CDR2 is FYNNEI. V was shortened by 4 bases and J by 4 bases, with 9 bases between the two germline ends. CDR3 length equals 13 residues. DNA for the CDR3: TGTGCCAGCAGTGGTGGGGGACCAGATACGCAGTATTTT. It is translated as CASSGGGPDTQYF.

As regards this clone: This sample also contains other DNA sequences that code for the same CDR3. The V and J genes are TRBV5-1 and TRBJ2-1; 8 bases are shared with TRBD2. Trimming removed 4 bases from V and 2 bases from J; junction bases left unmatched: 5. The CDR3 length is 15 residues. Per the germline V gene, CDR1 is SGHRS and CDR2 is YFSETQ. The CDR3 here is CASSSSGRAYNEQFF. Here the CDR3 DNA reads TGCGCCAGCAGCAGCAGCGGGAGAGCCTACAATGAGCAGTTCTTC.

This chain's CDR3 is CASKAGTSYNSPLHF. The DNA of the CDR3 is TGTGCCAGCAAGGCAGGGACCTCCTATAATTCACCCCTCCACTTT. The chain employs TRBV6-1 and TRBJ1-6, with D possibly TRBD1 on 5 matching bases. Germline V gives CDR1 MNHNS, CDR2 SASEGT. The CDR3 is made up of 15 amino acids. V dropped 7 bases and J dropped 0 bases, with 10 bases sitting between them.

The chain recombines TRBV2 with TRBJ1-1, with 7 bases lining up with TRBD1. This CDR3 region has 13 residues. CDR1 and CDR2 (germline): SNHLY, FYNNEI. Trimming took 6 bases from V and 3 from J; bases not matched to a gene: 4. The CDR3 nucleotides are TGTGCCAGCAGGGGACAGCTGTACACTGAAGCTTTCTTT. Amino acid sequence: CASRGQLYTEAFF.

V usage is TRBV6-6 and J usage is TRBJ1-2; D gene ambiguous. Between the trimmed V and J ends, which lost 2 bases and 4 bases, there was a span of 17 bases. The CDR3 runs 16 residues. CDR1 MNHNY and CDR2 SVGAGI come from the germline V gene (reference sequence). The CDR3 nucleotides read TGTGCCAGCAGTTACGCCGAGACCTGGATTTCCTATGGCTACACCTTC. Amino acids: CASSYAETWISYGYTF.

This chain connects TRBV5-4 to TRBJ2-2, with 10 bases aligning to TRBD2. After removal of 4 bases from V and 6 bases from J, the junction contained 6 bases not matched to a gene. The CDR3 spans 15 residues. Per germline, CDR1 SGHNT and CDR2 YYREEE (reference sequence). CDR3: CASSGLAGGPGELFF. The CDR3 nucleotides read TGTGCCAGCAGCGGATTAGCGGGAGGTCCCGGGGAGCTGTTTTTT.

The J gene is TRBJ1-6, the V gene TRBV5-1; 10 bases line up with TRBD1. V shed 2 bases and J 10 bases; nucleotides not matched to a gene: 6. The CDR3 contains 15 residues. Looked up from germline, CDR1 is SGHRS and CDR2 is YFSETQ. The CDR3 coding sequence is TGCGCCAGCAGCTTCGGGACAGGGGAGGAATCACCCCTCCACTTT. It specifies CASSFGTGEESPLHF. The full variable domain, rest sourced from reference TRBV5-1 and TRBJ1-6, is KAGVTQTPRYLIKTRGQQVTLSCSPISGHRSVSWYQQTPGQGLQFLFEYFSETQRNKGNFPGRFSGRQFSNSRSEMNVSTLELGDSALYLCASSFGTGEESPLHFGNGTRLTVT.

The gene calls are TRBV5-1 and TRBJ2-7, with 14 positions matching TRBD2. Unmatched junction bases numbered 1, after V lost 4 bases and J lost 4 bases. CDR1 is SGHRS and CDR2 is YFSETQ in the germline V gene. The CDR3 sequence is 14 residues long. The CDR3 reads CASSRTSGRYEQYF. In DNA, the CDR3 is TGCGCCAGCAGCAGGACTAGCGGGAGGTACGAGCAGTACTTC. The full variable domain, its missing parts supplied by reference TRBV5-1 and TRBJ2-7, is KAGVTQTPRYLIKTRGQQVTLSCSPISGHRSVSWYQQTPGQGLQFLFEYFSETQRNKGNFPGRFSGRQFSNSRSEMNVSTLELGDSALYLCASSRTSGRYEQYFGPGTRLTVT.

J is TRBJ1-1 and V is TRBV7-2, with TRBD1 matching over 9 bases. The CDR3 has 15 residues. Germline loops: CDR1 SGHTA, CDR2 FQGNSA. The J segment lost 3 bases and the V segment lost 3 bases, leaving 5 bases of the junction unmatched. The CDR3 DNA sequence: TGTGCCAGCAGCTTTACACAGGGGGCGCACACTGAAGCTTTCTTT. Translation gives CASSFTQGAHTEAFF.

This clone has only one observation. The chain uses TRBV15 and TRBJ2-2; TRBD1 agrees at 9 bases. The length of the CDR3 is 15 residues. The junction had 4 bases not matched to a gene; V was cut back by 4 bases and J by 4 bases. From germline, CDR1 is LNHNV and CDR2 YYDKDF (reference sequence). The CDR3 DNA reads TGTGCCACCAGCACAGGGACAGGGCTCACCGGGGAGCTGTTTTTT. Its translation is CATSTGTGLTGELFF.

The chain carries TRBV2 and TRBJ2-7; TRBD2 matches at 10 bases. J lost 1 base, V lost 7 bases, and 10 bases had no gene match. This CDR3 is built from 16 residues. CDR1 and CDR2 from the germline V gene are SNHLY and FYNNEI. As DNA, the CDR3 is TGTGCCAGCAAGAAACAGGTACTAGCGGGATCCTACGAGCAGTACTTC. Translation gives CASKKQVLAGSYEQYF.

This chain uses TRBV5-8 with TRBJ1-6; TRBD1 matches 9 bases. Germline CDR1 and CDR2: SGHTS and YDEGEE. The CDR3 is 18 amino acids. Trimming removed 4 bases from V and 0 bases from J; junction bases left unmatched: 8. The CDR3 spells CASSTTGGADSYNSPLHF. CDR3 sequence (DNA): TGTGCCAGCAGCACTACAGGGGGCGCGGACTCCTATAATTCACCCCTCCACTTT.

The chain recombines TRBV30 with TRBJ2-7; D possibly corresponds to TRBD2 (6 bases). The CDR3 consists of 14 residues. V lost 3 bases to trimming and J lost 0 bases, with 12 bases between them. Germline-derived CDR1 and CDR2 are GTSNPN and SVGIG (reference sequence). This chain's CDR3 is CAWREKTSSYEQYF. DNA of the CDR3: TGTGCCTGGAGGGAAAAGACTAGCTCCTACGAGCAGTACTTC.

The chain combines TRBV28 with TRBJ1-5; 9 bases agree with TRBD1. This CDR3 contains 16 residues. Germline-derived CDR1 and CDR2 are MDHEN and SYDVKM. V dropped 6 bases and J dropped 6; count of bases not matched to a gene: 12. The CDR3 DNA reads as TGTGCCAGCAGCCCCATGGACAGGGGCTCCTCTCAGCCCCAGCATTTT. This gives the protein CASSPMDRGSSQPQHF.

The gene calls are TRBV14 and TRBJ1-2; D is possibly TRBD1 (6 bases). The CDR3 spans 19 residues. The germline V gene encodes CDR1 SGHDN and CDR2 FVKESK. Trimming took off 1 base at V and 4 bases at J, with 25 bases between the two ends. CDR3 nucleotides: TGTGCCAGCAGCCAAGGCTTACAGCTGAACGGGGGCAGACCCTATGGCTACACCTTC. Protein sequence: CASSQGLQLNGGRPYGYTF.

As DNA, the CDR3 is TGTGCCAGTAGTATAGGCGGACAGCTTAATCAGCCCCAGCATTTT. Protein sequence: CASSIGGQLNQPQHF. The chain uses TRBV19 and TRBJ1-5; weak D call: TRBD1 (6 bases). This CDR3 region has 15 residues. Germline CDR1 reads LNHDA; CDR2 reads SQIVND (reference sequence). Trimming left V 1 base short and J 4 bases short, with 11 bases between.

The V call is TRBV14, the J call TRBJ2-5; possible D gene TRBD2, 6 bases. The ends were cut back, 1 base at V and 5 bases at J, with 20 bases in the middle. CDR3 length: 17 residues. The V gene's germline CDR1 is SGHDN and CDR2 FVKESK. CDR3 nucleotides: TGTGCCAGCAGCCAAGGATTCGGAGGGGCCACCCTCGAGACCCAGTACTTC. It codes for CASSQGFGGATLETQYF.